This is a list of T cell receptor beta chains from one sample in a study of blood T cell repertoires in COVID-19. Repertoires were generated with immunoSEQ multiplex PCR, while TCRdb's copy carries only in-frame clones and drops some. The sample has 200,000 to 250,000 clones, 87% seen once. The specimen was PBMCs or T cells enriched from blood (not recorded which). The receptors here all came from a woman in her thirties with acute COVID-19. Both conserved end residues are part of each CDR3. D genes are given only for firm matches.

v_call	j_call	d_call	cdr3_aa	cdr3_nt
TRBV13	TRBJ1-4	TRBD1	CASSFSGRGDEKLFF	TGTGCCAGCAGCTTCTCGGGCAGGGGGGACGAAAAACTGTTTTTT
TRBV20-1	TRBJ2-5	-	CSAFIARTQYF	TGCAGTGCTTTTATAGCGCGGACCCAGTACTTC
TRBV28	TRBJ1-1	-	CASSLSYRMAFF	TGTGCCAGCAGTTTATCGTACAGGATGGCTTTCTTT
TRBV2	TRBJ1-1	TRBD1	CASSNLGTVGRAFF	TGTGCCAGCAGTAACCTCGGGACAGTTGGGAGAGCTTTCTTT
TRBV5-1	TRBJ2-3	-	CASSGQLYRTDTQYF	TGCGCCAGCAGCGGACAGCTATACCGCACAGATACGCAGTATTTT
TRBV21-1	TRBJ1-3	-	CASSPPPEDSRKAGGNTIYF	TGTGCCAGCAGCCCACCTCCAGAAGACAGTCGAAAAGCGGGTGGAAACACCATATATTTT
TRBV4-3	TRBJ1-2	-	CASSQDWVIQGRQHYGYTF	TGCGCCAGCAGCCAAGATTGGGTGATACAGGGAAGACAACACTATGGCTACACCTTC
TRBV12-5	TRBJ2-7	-	CASGLTYEQYF	TGTGCTAGTGGTCTAACCTACGAGCAGTACTTC
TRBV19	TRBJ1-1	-	CASKDSQGDTEAFF	TGTGCCAGTAAGGACAGCCAAGGGGACACTGAAGCTTTCTTT
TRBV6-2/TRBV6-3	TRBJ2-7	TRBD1	CASSYHWGQGYEQYF	TGTGCCAGCAGTTACCATTGGGGACAGGGATACGAGCAGTACTTC
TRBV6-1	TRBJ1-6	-	CASSPEPRRPLHF	TGTGCCAGCAGTCCGGAGCCGCGGCGACCCCTCCACTTT
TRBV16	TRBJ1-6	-	CASSHQEQGTSPLHF	TGTGCCAGCAGCCATCAGGAACAGGGAACTTCACCCCTCCACTTT
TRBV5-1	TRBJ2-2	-	CASAQGGNTGELFF	TGCGCCAGCGCACAGGGCGGCAACACCGGGGAGCTGTTTTTT
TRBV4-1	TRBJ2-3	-	CASSQTGPSTDTQYF	TGCGCCAGCAGCCAGACAGGACCTAGCACAGATACGCAGTATTTT